The present T cell receptor beta chain was sequenced within a study of T cell responses to AZD1222 COVID-19 vaccine. Findings and caveats of the study: Reportedly, nearly half the spike-specific TCRs target unmutated variant regions. Vaccination with two AZD1222 doses was followed by a rise in Spike-specific TCR breadth and depth. Baseline antibody screening turned up just a handful of seropositive AZD1222 recipients. A mostly white British donor set with more females was recruited, and clonal diversity was possibly underestimated.

This clone was detected only once. Its matching antigen is unknown. Clones were read by immunoSEQ multiplex PCR, and TCRdb kept only the in-frame ones, dropping some. This sample has some 130,000 clones, with 89% found just once. The clonotype originates from an adult who received the AZD1222 COVID-19 vaccine. Sequencing used peripheral blood, obtained 28 days after the second AZD1222 dose.

Here the CDR3 reads CASSTQGDFNQPQHF. CDR3 in DNA: TGTGCCAGTAGTACACAGGGTGATTTCAATCAGCCCCAGCATTTT. J is TRBJ1-5 and V is TRBV19; TRBD1 might be the D (6 bases). Germline V gene data show CDR1 as LNHDA and CDR2 as SQIVND (reference sequence). The CDR3 runs 15 residues. The V end lost 4 bases, the J end lost 3 bases, and 13 bases lay between the germline ends.